This TCR beta chain was found in a study of OX40 agonist ivuxolimab in advanced cancers. Sequencing used immunoSEQ multiplex PCR; TCRdb keeps in-frame clones, though not all of them. The sample lists some 66,000 clones, around nine tenths occurring once. In its sample, this clone was seen a few times. The ends were cut back, 2 bases at V and 3 bases at J, with 11 bases in the middle. Germline CDR1 and CDR2: SGHTS and YDEGEE. This CDR3 has 15 amino acids. The sequence came from an adult with an advanced solid tumor such as melanoma, head and neck, liver or kidney cancer. Sequences were derived from CD4+ or CD8+ T cells sorted from blood, sampled in a trial of the OX40 agonist ivuxolimab. The chain couples TRBV5-8 to TRBJ1-4, with TRBD1 as a possible D gene (5 bases). In nucleotides, the CDR3 is TGTGCCAGCAGCTTACCAGGGCAGCCTAATGAAAAACTGTTTTTT. It codes for CASSLPGQPNEKLFF.